A selection of T cell receptor beta chains follows, all from one sample in a study of neurological immune-mediated disorders. Via MiXCR, TCRdb re-called the 5' RACE reads, giving one row per CDR3 protein. The sample yields around 100,000 distinct CDR3 sequences, about a tenth seen once. The specimen was PBMCs. The receptors come from a female donor with HTLV-1-associated myelopathy (HAM/TSP). The CDR3 runs from the conserved cysteine through the conserved F or W. D genes are given only for firm matches. Clone size is given for some rows only: seen once, a few or many times, or a class if the clone is expanded.

clone size	V gene	D gene	J gene	CDR3 length	CDR3 protein	CDR3 DNA
many	TRBV5-1	NA	TRBJ2-7	13	CASSPMDGGEQYF	TGCGCCAGCAGCCCGATGGACGGGGGCGAGCAGTACTTC
many	TRBV6-1	NA	TRBJ2-1	15	CASSEFSSSYNEQFF	TGTGCCAGCAGTGAATTCAGTAGCTCCTACAATGAGCAGTTCTTC
many	TRBV5-1	TRBD1	TRBJ1-1	15	CASSVDRGRATEAFF	TGCGCCAGCAGCGTAGATAGGGGGCGCGCCACTGAAGCTTTCTTT
many	TRBV9	TRBD2	TRBJ2-5	16	CASSMGLAGGQETQYF	TGTGCCAGCAGCATGGGACTAGCGGGGGGTCAAGAGACCCAGTACTTC
many	TRBV6-1	NA	TRBJ1-6	13	CASSEQGNSPLHF	TGTGCCAGCAGTGAGCAGGGAAACTCACCCCTCCACTTT
many	TRBV5-1	NA	TRBJ2-5	14	CASSLAGQQETQYF	TGCGCCAGCAGCTTGGCGGGACAACAAGAGACCCAGTACTTC
many	TRBV5-5	TRBD2	TRBJ2-7	16	CASSPRGLAGNYEQYF	TGTGCCAGCAGCCCTAGGGGGCTAGCGGGGAATTACGAGCAGTACTTC
many	TRBV5-1	NA	TRBJ2-7	14	CASSLAAVSYEQYF	TGCGCCAGCAGCTTGGCGGCAGTTTCCTACGAGCAGTACTTC
many	TRBV5-1	NA	TRBJ2-1	16	CASRLAPSLAYNEQFF	TGCGCCAGCAGACTGGCACCCAGTCTGGCCTACAATGAGCAGTTCTTC
many	TRBV11-3	TRBD1	TRBJ2-3	15	CASSFRQGSTDTQYF	TGTGCCAGCAGCTTCCGACAGGGAAGCACAGATACGCAGTATTTT
many	TRBV29-1	NA	TRBJ2-1	15	CSVGHGRRDYNEQFF	TGCAGCGTCGGACACGGACGAAGGGACTACAATGAGCAGTTCTTC
many	TRBV20-1	NA	TRBJ1-2	11	CSARDGGGYTF	TGCAGTGCTAGAGATGGAGGTGGCTACACCTTC
many	TRBV29-1	NA	TRBJ1-1	13	CSALKRGSTEAFF	TGCAGCGCTCTTAAGAGGGGTTCCACTGAAGCTTTCTTT
NA	TRBV20-1	NA	TRBJ2-7	13	CSAQGQGGNEQYF	TGCAGTGCCCAGGGGCAGGGAGGAAACGAGCAGTACTTC
many	TRBV6-5	TRBD1	TRBJ2-7	15	CASSPSDRGSREQYF	TGTGCCAGCAGTCCTTCGGACAGGGGGTCCCGGGAGCAGTACTTC
many	TRBV5-6	NA	TRBJ2-7	14	CASSSYRQQYEQYF	TGTGCCAGCAGCTCTTACAGACAGCAGTACGAGCAGTACTTC
many	TRBV11-2	TRBD1	TRBJ1-2	15	CASSREGTGNYGYTF	TGTGCCAGCAGCAGAGAGGGGACAGGGAACTATGGCTACACCTTC
many	TRBV29-1	NA	TRBJ1-1	15	CSVEDKEGKNTEAFF	TGCAGCGTTGAAGATAAGGAAGGTAAGAACACTGAAGCTTTCTTT
many	TRBV7-9	NA	TRBJ1-1	15	CASSLGPRVNTEAFF	TGTGCCAGCAGCTTAGGTCCCCGGGTGAACACTGAAGCTTTCTTT
many	TRBV9	NA	TRBJ2-1	13	CASSREGGREQFF	TGTGCCAGCAGCAGAGAAGGTGGTCGCGAGCAGTTCTTC
many	TRBV20-1	NA	TRBJ2-5	12	CSARTRGETQYF	TGCAGTGCTAGGACTAGGGGGGAGACCCAGTACTTC
many	TRBV7-2	NA	TRBJ2-7	14	CASSLMGGPNEQYF	TGTGCCAGCAGCTTAATGGGGGGTCCCAACGAGCAGTACTTC